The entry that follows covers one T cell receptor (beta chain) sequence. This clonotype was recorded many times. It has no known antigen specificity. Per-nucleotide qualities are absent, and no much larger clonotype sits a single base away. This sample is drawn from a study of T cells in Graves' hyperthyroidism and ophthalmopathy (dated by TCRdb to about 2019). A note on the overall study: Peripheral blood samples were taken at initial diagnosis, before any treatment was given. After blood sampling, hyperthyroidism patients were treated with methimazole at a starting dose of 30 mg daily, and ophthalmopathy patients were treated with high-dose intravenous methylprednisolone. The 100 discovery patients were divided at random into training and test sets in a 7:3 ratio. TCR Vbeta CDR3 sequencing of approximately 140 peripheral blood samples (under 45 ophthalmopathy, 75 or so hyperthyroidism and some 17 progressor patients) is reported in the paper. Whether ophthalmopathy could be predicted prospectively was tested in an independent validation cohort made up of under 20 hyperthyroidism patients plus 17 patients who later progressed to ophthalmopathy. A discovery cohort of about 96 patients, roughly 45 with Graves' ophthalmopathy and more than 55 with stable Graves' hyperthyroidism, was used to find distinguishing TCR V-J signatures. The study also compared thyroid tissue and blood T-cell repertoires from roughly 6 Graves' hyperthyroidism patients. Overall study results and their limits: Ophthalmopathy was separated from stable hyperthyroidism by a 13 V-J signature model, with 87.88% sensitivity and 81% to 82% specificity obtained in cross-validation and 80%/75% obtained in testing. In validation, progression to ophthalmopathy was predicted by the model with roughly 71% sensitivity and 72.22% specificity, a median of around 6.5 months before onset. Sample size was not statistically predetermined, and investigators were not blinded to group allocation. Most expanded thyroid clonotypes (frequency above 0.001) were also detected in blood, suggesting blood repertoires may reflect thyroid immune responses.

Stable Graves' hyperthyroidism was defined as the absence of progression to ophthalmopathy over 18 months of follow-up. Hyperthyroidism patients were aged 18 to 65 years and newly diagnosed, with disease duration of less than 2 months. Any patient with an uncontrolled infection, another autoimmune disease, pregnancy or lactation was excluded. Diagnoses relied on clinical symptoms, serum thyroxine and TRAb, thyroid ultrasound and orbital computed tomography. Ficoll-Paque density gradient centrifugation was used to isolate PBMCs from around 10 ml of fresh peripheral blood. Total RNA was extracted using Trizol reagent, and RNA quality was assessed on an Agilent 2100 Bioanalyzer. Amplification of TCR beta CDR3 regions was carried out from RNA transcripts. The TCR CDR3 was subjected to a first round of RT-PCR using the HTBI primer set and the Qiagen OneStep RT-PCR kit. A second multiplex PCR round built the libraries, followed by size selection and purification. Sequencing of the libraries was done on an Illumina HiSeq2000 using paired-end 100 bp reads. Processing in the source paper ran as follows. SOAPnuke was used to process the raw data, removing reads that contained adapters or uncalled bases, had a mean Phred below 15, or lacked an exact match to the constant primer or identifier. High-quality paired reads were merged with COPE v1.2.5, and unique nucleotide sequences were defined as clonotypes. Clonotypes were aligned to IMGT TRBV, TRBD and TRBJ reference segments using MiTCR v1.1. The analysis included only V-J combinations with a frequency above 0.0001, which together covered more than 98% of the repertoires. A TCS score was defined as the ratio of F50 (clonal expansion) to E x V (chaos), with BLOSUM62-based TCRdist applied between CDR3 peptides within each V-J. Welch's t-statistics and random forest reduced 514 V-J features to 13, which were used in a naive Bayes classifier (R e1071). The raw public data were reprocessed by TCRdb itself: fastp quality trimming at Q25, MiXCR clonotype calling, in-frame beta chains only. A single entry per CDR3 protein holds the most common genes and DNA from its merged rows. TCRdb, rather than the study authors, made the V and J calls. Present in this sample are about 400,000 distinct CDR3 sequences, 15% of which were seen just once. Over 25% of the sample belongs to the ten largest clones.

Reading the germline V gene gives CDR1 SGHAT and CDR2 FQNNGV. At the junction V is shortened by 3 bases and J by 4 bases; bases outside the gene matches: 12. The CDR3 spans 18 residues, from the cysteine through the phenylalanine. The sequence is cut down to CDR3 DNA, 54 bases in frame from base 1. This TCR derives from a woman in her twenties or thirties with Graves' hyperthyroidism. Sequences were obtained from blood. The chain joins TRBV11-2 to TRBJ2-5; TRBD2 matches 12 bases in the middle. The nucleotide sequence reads TGTGCCAGCAGCTTCATCACCCCTAGCGGGAGGGTCCCAGAGACCCAGTACTTC. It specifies CASSFITPSGRVPETQYF.